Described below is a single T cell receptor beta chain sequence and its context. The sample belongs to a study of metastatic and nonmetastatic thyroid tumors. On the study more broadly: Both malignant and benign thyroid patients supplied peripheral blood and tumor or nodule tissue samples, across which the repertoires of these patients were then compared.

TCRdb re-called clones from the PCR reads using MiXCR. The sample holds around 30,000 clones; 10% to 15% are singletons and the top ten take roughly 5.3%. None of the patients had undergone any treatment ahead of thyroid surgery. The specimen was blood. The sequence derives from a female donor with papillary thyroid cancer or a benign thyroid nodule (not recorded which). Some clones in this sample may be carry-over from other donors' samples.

The CDR3 spells CAWSVQQGVFYEQYF. CDR3 bases: TGTGCCTGGAGTGTACAACAGGGGGTTTTCTACGAGCAGTACTTC. The gene calls are TRBV30 and TRBJ2-7, with 8 bases fitting TRBD1. Unmatched junction bases numbered 7, after V lost 0 bases and J lost 3 bases. The germline CDR1 and CDR2 sequences are GTSNPN and SVGIG (reference sequence). This CDR3 region has 15 residues.